The next 5 T cell receptor beta chains were all read from a single sample in a study of T cells in Graves' hyperthyroidism and ophthalmopathy. Amplification targeted TCR beta CDR3 regions from RNA transcripts. Carried out on the TCR CDR3, a first-round RT-PCR used the HTBI primer set. One entry per CDR3 protein results from TCRdb running MiXCR on the multiplex PCR reads. Counted here are around 340,000 distinct CDR3 sequences, about 17% occurring once; the ten biggest clones make up 34%. Sequenced input: blood. These receptors were collected from a woman in her twenties or thirties with Graves' hyperthyroidism that later progressed to Graves' ophthalmopathy.

This clonotype was observed many times. The V call is TRBV12-3 or TRBV12-4, the J call TRBJ1-1; a weak D match, TRBD1 (5 bases). The CDR3 extends over 14 amino acids. Trimming cost V 6 bases and J 4 bases, with 15 bases left between them. The CDR3 region is CASRLPGYGTEAFF. The DNA of the CDR3 is TGTGCCAGCAGATTACCAGGGTACGGCACTGAAGCTTTCTTT.

The V call is TRBV6-1, the J call TRBJ2-5; a possible D gene is TRBD1 (5 bases). Germline CDR1 MNHNS, CDR2 SASEGT. V was shortened by 8 bases and J by 4 bases, with 14 bases between the two germline ends. The CDR3 is 13 amino acids. CDR3 residues: CASQSVRGETQYF. The CDR3, as DNA: TGTGCCAGCCAGTCCGTAAGGGGAGAGACCCAGTACTTC.

This chain links TRBV5-5 with TRBJ1-5, with a tentative D call TRBD1 (6 bases). This CDR3 comprises 13 residues. The ends were cut back, 3 bases at V and 7 bases at J, with 11 bases in the middle. Germline CDR1 and CDR2: SGHKS and YYEKEE (reference sequence). CDR3 sequence (DNA): TGTGCCAGCAGCTCAGGGGCGGGGCAGCCCCAGCATTTT. Its translation is CASSSGAGQPQHF.

This clonotype was observed at least ten times. This chain connects TRBV11-3 to TRBJ2-3; TRBD1 might be the D (6 bases). Germline lookup yields CDR1 SGHNT and CDR2 YENEEA. V was cut by 5 bases and J by 0 bases, with 15 bases left in between. This CDR3 has 16 residues. The DNA of the CDR3 is TGTGCCAGCAGCACGTCCCAGGGGCCTAGCACAGATACGCAGTATTTT. This encodes CASSTSQGPSTDTQYF.

A word on this clonotype: The germline gene is not matched at one end of the junction; a read error may be the cause. The rearrangement links TRBV5-1 to TRBJ2-1; D perhaps matches TRBD1 (5 bases). Germline-derived CDR1 and CDR2 are SGHRS and YFSETQ. The CDR3 has 14 amino acids. CDR3 DNA: TGCGCCAACAGCTTGCAGGGTTCCTACAATGAGCAGTTCTTC. Amino acids: CANSLQGSYNEQFF. The variable domain in full, with the rest retrieved from reference TRBV5-1 and TRBJ2-1, is KAGVTQTPRYLIKTRGQQVTLSCSPISGHRSVSWYQQTPGQGLQFLFEYFSETQRNKGNFPGRFSGRQFSNSRSEMNVSTLELGDSALYLCANSLQGSYNEQFFGPGTRLTVL.